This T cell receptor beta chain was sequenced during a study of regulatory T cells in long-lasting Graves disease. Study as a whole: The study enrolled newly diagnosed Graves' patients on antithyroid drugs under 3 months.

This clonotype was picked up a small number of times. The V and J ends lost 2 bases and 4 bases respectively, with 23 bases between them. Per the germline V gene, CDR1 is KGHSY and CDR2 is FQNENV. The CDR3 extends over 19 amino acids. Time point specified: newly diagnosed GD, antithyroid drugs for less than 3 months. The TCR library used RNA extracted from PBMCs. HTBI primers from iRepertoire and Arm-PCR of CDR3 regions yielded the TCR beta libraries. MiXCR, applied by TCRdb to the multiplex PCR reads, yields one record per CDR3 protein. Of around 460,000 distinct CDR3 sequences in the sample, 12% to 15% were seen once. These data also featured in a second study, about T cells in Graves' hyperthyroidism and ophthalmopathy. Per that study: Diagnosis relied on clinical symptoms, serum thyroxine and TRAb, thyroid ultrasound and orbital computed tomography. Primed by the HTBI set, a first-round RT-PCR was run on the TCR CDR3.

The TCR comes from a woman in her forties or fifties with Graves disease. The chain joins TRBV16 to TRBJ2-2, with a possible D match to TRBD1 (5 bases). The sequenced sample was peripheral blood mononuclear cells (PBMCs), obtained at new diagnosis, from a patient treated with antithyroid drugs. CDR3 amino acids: CASSQISLIGLRATGELFF. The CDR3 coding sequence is TGTGCCAGCAGCCAAATCTCCCTGATAGGTCTCAGGGCCACCGGGGAGCTGTTTTTT.